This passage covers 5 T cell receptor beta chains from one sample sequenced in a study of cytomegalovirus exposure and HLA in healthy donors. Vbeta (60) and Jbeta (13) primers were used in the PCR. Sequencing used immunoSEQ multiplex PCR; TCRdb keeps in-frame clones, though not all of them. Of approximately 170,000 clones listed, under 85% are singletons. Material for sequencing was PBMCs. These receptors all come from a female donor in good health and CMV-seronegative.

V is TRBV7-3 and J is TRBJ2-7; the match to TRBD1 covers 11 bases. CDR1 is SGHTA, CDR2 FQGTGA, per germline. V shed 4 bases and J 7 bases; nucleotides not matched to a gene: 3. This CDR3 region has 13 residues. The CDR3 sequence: CASSSDRGQEQYF. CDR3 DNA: TGTGCCAGCAGCTCGGACAGGGGGCAGGAGCAGTACTTC.

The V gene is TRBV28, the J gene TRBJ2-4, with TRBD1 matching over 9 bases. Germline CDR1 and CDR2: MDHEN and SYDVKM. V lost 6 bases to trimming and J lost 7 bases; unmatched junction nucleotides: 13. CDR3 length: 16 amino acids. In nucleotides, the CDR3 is TGTGCCAGCAGCCCCACCGGGACAGGGCGTAGTAACATTCAGTACTTC. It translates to CASSPTGTGRSNIQYF.

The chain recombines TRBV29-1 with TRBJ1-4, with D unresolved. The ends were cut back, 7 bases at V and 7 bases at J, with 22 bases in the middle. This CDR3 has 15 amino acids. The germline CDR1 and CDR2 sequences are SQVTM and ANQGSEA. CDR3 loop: CSAFRREARGEKLFF. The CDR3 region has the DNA TGCAGCGCTTTCAGACGGGAGGCACGAGGTGAAAAACTGTTTTTT.

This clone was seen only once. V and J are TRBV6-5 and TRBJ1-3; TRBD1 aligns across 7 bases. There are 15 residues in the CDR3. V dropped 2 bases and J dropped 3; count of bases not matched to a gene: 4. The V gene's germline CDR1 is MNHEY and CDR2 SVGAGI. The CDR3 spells CASSYEGASGNTIYF. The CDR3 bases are TGTGCCAGCAGTTACGAGGGGGCTAGTGGAAACACCATATATTTT.

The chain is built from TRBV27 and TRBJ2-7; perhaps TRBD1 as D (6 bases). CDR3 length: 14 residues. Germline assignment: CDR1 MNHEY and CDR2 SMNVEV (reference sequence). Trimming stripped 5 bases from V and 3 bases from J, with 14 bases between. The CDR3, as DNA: TGTGCCAGCAGTGCAAGGGACACAGACTACGAGCAGTACTTC. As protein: CASSARDTDYEQYF.